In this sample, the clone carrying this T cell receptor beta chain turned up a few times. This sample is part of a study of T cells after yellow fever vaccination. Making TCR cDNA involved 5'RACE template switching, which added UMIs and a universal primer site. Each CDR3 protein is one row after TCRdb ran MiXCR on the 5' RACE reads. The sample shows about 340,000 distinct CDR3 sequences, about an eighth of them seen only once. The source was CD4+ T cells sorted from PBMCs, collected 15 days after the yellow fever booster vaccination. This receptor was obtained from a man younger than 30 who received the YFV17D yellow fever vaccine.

The CDR3 spells CASSQDMAEGQTQYF. For the CDR3, the DNA is TGTGCCAGCAGCCAAGATATGGCAGAGGGACAGACCCAGTACTTC. The chain employs TRBV4-2 and TRBJ2-5; either TRBD1 or TRBD2 may supply D (5 bases each). Germline assignment: CDR1 LGHNA and CDR2 YNFKEQ. Trimming cost V 0 bases and J 6 bases, with 14 bases left between them. This CDR3 is built from 15 residues.